Presented here are 18 T cell receptor beta chains from one specimen sequenced in a study of blood T cells in healthy people across ages (dated by TCRdb to between 2015 and 2016). Library generation was performed with 5' RACE. For sequencing, an Illumina HiSeq 2500 was employed. A second 7 to 11 cycle PCR used a sample-barcoded 5' primer and a J-beta primer mix. TCRdb reprocessed the public reads (quality trimming at Q25 with fastp, clone calling with MiXCR) and kept in-frame beta chains. Duplicate CDR3 protein sequences are folded into a single record with the most common DNA and genes. Counted in this sample were 750,000 or so distinct CDR3 sequences; roughly 25% of them appeared once. Jointly, the top ten make up roughly a tenth of the sample. These data are also associated with another study on T cells of mothers and their children.

Sequencing was carried out using blood. Receptors were obtained from a boy between 5 and 17 years old in good health.

The rearrangement joins TRBV20-1 to TRBJ1-3; D unclear. Germline CDR1 DFQATT, CDR2 SNEGSKA (reference sequence). Trimming took 2 bases from V and 2 from J, leaving 7 bases between them. This CDR3 contains 13 residues. This CDR3 reads CSARYRAGNTIYF. The CDR3 DNA is TGCAGTGCTAGATACAGAGCTGGAAACACCATATATTTT.

This clonotype turned up a few times. This chain connects TRBV3-1 to TRBJ2-5, with D perhaps matching TRBD1 (6 bases). The end of the DNA fits TRBJ2-1 better, so the J call may be wrong. CDR1 and CDR2 (germline): LGHDT, YNNKEL (reference sequence). The CDR3 extends over 16 amino acids. CDR3 sequence: CASSQPGQQLDNEQFF. CDR3 nucleotides: TGTGCCAGCAGTCAACCTGGACAGCAGCTAGACAATGAGCAGTTCTTC.

The rearrangement links TRBV20-1 to TRBJ1-6; D perhaps matches TRBD1 (5 bases). Trimming took 2 bases from V and 7 from J, leaving 18 bases between them. Germline V CDR1 and CDR2: DFQATT, SNEGSKA (reference sequence). This CDR3 has 16 residues. CDR3 region: CSARFLRQGNNSPLHF. The CDR3 DNA sequence: TGCAGTGCTAGATTCCTAAGGCAGGGCAACAATTCACCCCTCCACTTT.

V and J are TRBV29-1 and TRBJ1-2, with D hard to call. Germline CDR1 SQVTM, CDR2 ANQGSEA. The CDR3 is 10 residues long. Deletions cut 4 bases from V and 6 bases from J, with 6 bases between. The CDR3: CSVAENGYTF. In DNA form, the CDR3 reads TGCAGCGTTGCGGAGAATGGCTACACCTTC.

This clonotype has more than one count but fewer than ten. V usage is TRBV11-2 and J usage is TRBJ2-7; D possibly corresponds to TRBD2 (5 bases). CDR1 is SGHAT and CDR2 is FQNNGV in the germline V gene. This CDR3 is built from 15 residues. V was clipped by 1 base and J by 1 base, with 11 bases between them. The CDR3 sequence: CASSLVGSSSYEQYF. The CDR3 DNA sequence: TGTGCCAGCAGCTTAGTAGGGAGTTCGTCCTACGAGCAGTACTTC.

This sequence joins TRBV6-6 and TRBJ2-1, with no clear D. Germline CDR1 MNHNY, CDR2 SVGAGI (reference sequence). The CDR3 is made up of 15 amino acids. Trimming left V 2 bases short and J 5 bases short, with 13 bases between. CDR3 loop: CASSYRSRSDNEQFF. The CDR3 region has the DNA TGTGCCAGCAGTTACCGATCCAGGTCCGACAATGAGCAGTTCTTC.

This clonotype was detected only a few times. This chain uses TRBV20-1 with TRBJ2-1; 7 bases align to TRBD2. The CDR3 loop spans 14 amino acids. The ends lost 3 bases at V and 2 bases at J; junction bases unmatched: 4. Germline CDR1 reads DFQATT; CDR2 reads SNEGSKA (reference sequence). This chain's CDR3 is CSASNAGAYNEQFF. The CDR3 region has the DNA TGCAGTGCTAGTAATGCGGGAGCCTACAATGAGCAGTTCTTC.

A few counts support this clonotype. The V and J genes are TRBV27 and TRBJ2-7; 12 nucleotides match TRBD2. Germline lookup yields CDR1 MNHEY and CDR2 SMNVEV (reference sequence). CDR3 size: 16 residues. Trimming took 0 bases from V and 6 from J; bases not matched to a gene: 6. The CDR3 protein is CASSLSQTSGSFEQYF. The CDR3 nucleotides are TGTGCCAGCAGTTTATCCCAGACTAGCGGGAGTTTCGAGCAGTACTTC.

This clonotype was counted between two and nine times. This chain joins TRBV6-5 and TRBJ2-5; D gene uncertain. The end of the DNA aligns better with TRBJ2-1, so the J call may be wrong. CDR1 is MNHEY and CDR2 is SVGAGI in the germline V gene. This CDR3 contains 16 residues. DNA of the CDR3: TGTGCCAGCAGTTACTTCGACGCGCCCGGTCGTCGTGAGCAGTTCTTC. This encodes CASSYFDAPGRREQFF.

This clonotype appeared a few times. J is TRBJ2-7 and V is TRBV20-1; 7 bases line up with TRBD1. Germline lookup yields CDR1 DFQATT and CDR2 SNEGSKA (reference sequence). Trimming removed 5 bases from V and 7 bases from J; junction bases left unmatched: 8. The CDR3 totals 12 residues. CDR3 bases: TGCAGTGCTTCGGACAGGCCTTCTGAGCAGTACTTC. The encoded protein is CSASDRPSEQYF.

The chain is built from TRBV29-1 and TRBJ1-3; D is unresolved. Germline-derived CDR1 and CDR2 are SQVTM and ANQGSEA. The CDR3 spans 15 residues. V was clipped by 3 bases and J by 0 bases, with 12 bases between them. The CDR3 loop reads CSVDRLGNSGNTIYF. In DNA form, the CDR3 reads TGCAGCGTTGATAGGTTGGGCAACTCTGGAAACACCATATATTTT.

The chain employs TRBV12-3 or TRBV12-4 and TRBJ2-1; D remains ambiguous. The V gene lost 3 bases and the J gene lost 5 bases, with 8 bases spanning the gap. This CDR3 region has 13 residues. CDR3 DNA sequence: TGTGCCAGCAGTTTTCTTACGGACAATGAGCAGTTCTTC. Encoded protein: CASSFLTDNEQFF.

This clonotype was picked up a small number of times. The chain uses TRBV7-2 and TRBJ2-3; D assignment may be TRBD1 or TRBD2 (5 bases each). The germline gives CDR1 SGHTA, CDR2 FQGNSA. This CDR3 spans 14 amino acids. V was cut by 7 bases and J by 2 bases, with 13 bases left in between. The CDR3 protein is CASKLWGPTDTQYF. CDR3 DNA sequence: TGTGCCAGCAAATTGTGGGGACCCACAGATACGCAGTATTTT.

The J gene is TRBJ1-3, the V gene TRBV5-6, with no clear D. This CDR3 is 20 amino acids long. Germline V gene sequence: CDR1 SGHDT, CDR2 YYEEEE. V shed 3 bases and J shed 0 bases, with 25 bases lying between them. CDR3 loop: CASSSLREGQMRPSGNTIYF. The DNA for the CDR3 is TGTGCCAGCAGCTCCCTCCGGGAGGGTCAGATGCGACCCTCTGGAAACACCATATATTTT. The variable domain in full, with the rest retrieved from reference TRBV5-6 and TRBJ1-3, is DAGVTQSPTHLIKTRGQQVTLRCSPKSGHDTVSWYQQALGQGPQFIFQYYEEEERQRGNFPDRFSGHQFPNYSSELNVNALLLGDSALYLCASSSLREGQMRPSGNTIYFGEGSWLTVV.

This clonotype was observed a few times. The CDR3 spells CASSELAARQPQHF. CDR3 coding DNA: TGTGCCAGCAGTGAACTCGCGGCACGGCAGCCCCAGCATTTT. This chain uses TRBV2 with TRBJ1-5; no definite D call. The V end lost 2 bases, the J end lost 7 bases, and 12 bases lay between the germline ends. The length of the CDR3 is 14 residues. The germline V gene has CDR1 SNHLY and CDR2 FYNNEI. Full variable domain (remainder filled in from reference TRBV2 and TRBJ1-5): EPEVTQTPSHQVTQMGQEVILRCVPISNHLYFYWYRQILGQKVEFLVSFYNNEISEKSEIFDDQFSVERPDGSNFTLKIRSTKLEDSAMYFCASSELAARQPQHFGDGTRLSIL.

This clonotype was picked up one time. The genes are TRBV6-5 and TRBJ2-7; TRBD2 matches at 7 bases. Per the germline V gene, CDR1 is MNHEY and CDR2 is SVGAGI. J gave up 2 bases and V 0 bases, and 4 bases lay outside the gene matches. The CDR3 extends over 15 amino acids. CDR3 protein: CASSYSSGKPYEQYF. CDR3 bases: TGTGCCAGCAGTTACTCGAGCGGGAAACCCTACGAGCAGTACTTC.

The chain employs TRBV27 and TRBJ2-1; 8 bases are shared with TRBD2. The CDR3 length is 14 residues. CDR1 is MNHEY, CDR2 SMNVEV, per germline (reference sequence). V gave up 3 bases and J gave up 8 bases; unmatched junction bases: 6. The CDR3 protein is CASSLSLAGHEQFF. The DNA of the CDR3 is TGTGCCAGCAGTTTGAGTCTAGCGGGTCATGAGCAGTTCTTC.

This clonotype was found a few times. The CDR3 bases are TGTGCCCCACCACGAAACACCATATATTTT. Its protein product is CAPPRNTIYF. This sequence joins TRBV6-5 and TRBJ1-3; D not resolved. Per the germline V gene, CDR1 is MNHEY and CDR2 is SVGAGI. The CDR3 is made up of 10 amino acids. Trimming took off 11 bases at V and 5 bases at J, with 7 bases between the two ends.